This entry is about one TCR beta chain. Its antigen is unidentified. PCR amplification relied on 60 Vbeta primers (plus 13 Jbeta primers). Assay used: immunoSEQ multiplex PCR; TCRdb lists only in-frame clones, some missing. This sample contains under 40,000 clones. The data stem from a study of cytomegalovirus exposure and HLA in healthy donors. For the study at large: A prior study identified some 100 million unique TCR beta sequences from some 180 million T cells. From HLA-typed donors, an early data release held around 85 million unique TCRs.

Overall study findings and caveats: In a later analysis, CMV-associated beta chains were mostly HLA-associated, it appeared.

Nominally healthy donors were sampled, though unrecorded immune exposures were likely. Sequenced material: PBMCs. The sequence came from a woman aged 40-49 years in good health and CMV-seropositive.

Written as DNA, the CDR3 is TGCGCCAGCAGCCAAGAAGTGGTGGCAGCAACTAATGAAAAACTGTTTTTT. Translation: CASSQEVVAATNEKLFF. The chain recombines TRBV4-3 with TRBJ1-4, with unresolved D. The CDR3 is 17 amino acids. With 0 bases removed from V and 0 bases from J, the gap between germline ends came to 11 bases. Germline V lookup: CDR1 LGHNA, CDR2 YSLEER.